These 25 T cell receptor beta chains originate from one sample sequenced in a study of blood T cells in healthy people across ages. A J-beta primer mix and a sample-barcoded 5' primer were used in a second PCR of about 6 to 12 cycles. In TCRdb, the 5' RACE reads were re-called with MiXCR into one record per CDR3 protein. Of 780,000 or so distinct CDR3 sequences listed, more than 50% were seen once; the top ten hold roughly 24%. What was sequenced was blood. Receptor source: a man aged 35 to 55 in good health.

This sequence joins TRBV20-1 and TRBJ2-5, with 7 nucleotides matching TRBD1. The germline V gene has CDR1 DFQATT and CDR2 SNEGSKA (reference sequence). Losses at the gene ends were 3 bases for V and 4 bases for J; bases not matched to a gene: 5. The CDR3 sequence is 13 residues long. The CDR3 DNA reads TGCAGTGCTAGGCACGGACAGGCAGAGACCCAGTACTTC. Its protein is CSARHGQAETQYF.

This chain's CDR3 is CASRVDRGVSKNIQYF. Here the CDR3 DNA reads TGTGCCAGCAGGGTGGACAGGGGAGTATCCAAAAACATTCAGTACTTC. The gene calls are TRBV6-2 or TRBV6-3 and TRBJ2-4; 9 bases are a match to TRBD1. The length of the CDR3 is 16 residues. Germline V gene sequence: CDR1 MNHEY, CDR2 SVGEGT. Unmatched junction bases numbered 8, after V lost 6 bases and J lost 2 bases.

The chain is built from TRBV9 and TRBJ2-1; TRBD1 aligns across 9 bases. The germline V gene has CDR1 SGDLS and CDR2 YYNGEE. The CDR3 length is 15 residues. J lost 8 bases, V lost 0 bases, and 6 bases had no gene match. CDR3 sequence (DNA): TGTGCCAGCAGCGTAGGCACAGGGGGCTCTTATGAGCAGTTCTTC. Translation: CASSVGTGGSYEQFF.

This chain uses TRBV20-1 with TRBJ2-3; D remains unclear. CDR3 length equals 15 residues. Trimming stripped 0 bases from V and 1 base from J, with 11 bases between. From germline, CDR1 is DFQATT and CDR2 SNEGSKA (reference sequence). This CDR3 reads CSARDRGPRTDTQYF. Here the CDR3 DNA reads TGCAGTGCTAGAGATCGTGGGCCCCGCACAGATACGCAGTATTTT.

This clonotype was counted only a few times. V usage is TRBV24-1 and J usage is TRBJ2-5, with a weak D call TRBD2 (6 bases). This CDR3 has 15 residues. Trimming pared 7 bases from V and 4 bases from J, leaving 18 bases between. CDR1 and CDR2 (germline): KGHDR, SFDVKD. The CDR3 sequence: CATRSTRGSGETQYF. The CDR3, as DNA: TGTGCCACCAGATCCACCCGGGGGAGCGGAGAGACCCAGTACTTC.

This clonotype was detected many times. The chain is built from TRBV7-2 and TRBJ2-3; no clear D gene. Looked up from germline, CDR1 is SGHTA and CDR2 is FQGNSA. The V and J ends lost 0 bases and 1 base respectively, with 5 bases between them. This CDR3 is built from 14 residues. CDR3 loop: CASSLARGTDTQYF. The CDR3 coding sequence is TGTGCCAGCAGCTTAGCCCGAGGCACAGATACGCAGTATTTT. Full variable domain (missing parts from reference TRBV7-2 and TRBJ2-3): GAGVSQSPSNKVTEKGKDVELRCDPISGHTALYWYRQSLGQGLEFLIYFQGNSAPDKSGLPSDRFSAERTGGSVSTLTIQRTQQEDSAVYLCASSLARGTDTQYFGPGTRLTVL.

This clonotype was counted a single time. This chain's CDR3 is CASSLAGSLVEQFF. In DNA form, the CDR3 reads TGTGCCAGCAGCTTAGCCGGGTCGCTCGTTGAGCAGTTCTTC. The J gene is TRBJ2-1, the V gene TRBV7-2; D unclear. Trimming shortened V by 0 bases and J by 9 bases, and 12 bases separated the two germline ends. This CDR3 is built from 14 residues. Germline values: CDR1 SGHTA, CDR2 FQGNSA. Complete variable domain (other parts from reference TRBV7-2 and TRBJ2-1): GAGVSQSPSNKVTEKGKDVELRCDPISGHTALYWYRQSLGQGLEFLIYFQGNSAPDKSGLPSDRFSAERTGGSVSTLTIQRTQQEDSAVYLCASSLAGSLVEQFFGPGTRLTVL.

The chain combines TRBV12-3 or TRBV12-4 with TRBJ2-3; 12 nucleotides line up with TRBD2. V was clipped by 5 bases and J by 8 bases; unmatched bases: 8. The CDR3 covers 15 residues. The CDR3 sequence: CASSPLAGGQGTQYF. CDR3 coding DNA: TGTGCCAGCAGTCCACTAGCGGGGGGACAGGGTACGCAGTATTTT.

The sample holds a few counts of this clonotype. This chain uses TRBV20-1 with TRBJ2-1, with TRBD2 matching 11 bases. The J segment lost 13 bases and the V segment lost 6 bases, leaving 17 bases of the junction unmatched. CDR1 is DFQATT and CDR2 is SNEGSKA in the germline V gene (reference sequence). CDR3 length: 15 residues. CDR3 region: CSANPSGRIFVSQFF. In DNA, the CDR3 is TGCAGTGCCAATCCTAGCGGGAGGATCTTCGTTAGTCAGTTCTTC.

This chain connects TRBV28 to TRBJ2-5; 12 nucleotides align to TRBD2. Trimming cost V 2 bases and J 11 bases; bases outside gene matches: 9. The CDR3 sequence is 15 residues long. Germline CDR1 and CDR2: MDHEN and SYDVKM. CDR3 region: CASSLQTSGRQEQYF. In nucleotides, the CDR3 is TGTGCCAGCAGTTTACAGACTAGCGGGAGACAGGAGCAGTACTTC.

The J gene is TRBJ2-5, the V gene TRBV28, with a tentative D call TRBD2 (7 bases). The germline V and J ends were trimmed by 1 base and 5 bases, with 14 bases remaining between them. The V gene's germline CDR1 is MDHEN and CDR2 SYDVKM. The CDR3 is 15 residues long. The CDR3 DNA follows: TGTGCCAGCAGTTTATCGGGGGGCCCTGGGGAGACCCAGTACTTC. Protein product: CASSLSGGPGETQYF.

In this sample, this clonotype turned up a few times. The chain is built from TRBV12-3 or TRBV12-4 and TRBJ2-6; D possibly uses TRBD1 or TRBD2 (5 bases each). The CDR3 loop spans 19 amino acids. V was trimmed by 4 bases and J by 0 bases, leaving 19 bases between them. The CDR3 sequence: CASSSIRGRSSSGANVLTF. CDR3 bases: TGTGCCAGCAGTTCTATACGGGGCAGGAGCAGCTCTGGGGCCAACGTCCTGACTTTC.

This clonotype appeared many times. The rearrangement uses TRBV27 and TRBJ2-7, with TRBD1 matching 7 bases. Germline-derived CDR1 and CDR2 are MNHEY and SMNVEV (reference sequence). V shed 5 bases and J 2 bases; nucleotides not matched to a gene: 3. The CDR3 totals 13 residues. The CDR3 DNA is TGTGCCAGCAGTGCCGGGACAGCCTACGAGCAGTACTTC. Protein: CASSAGTAYEQYF.

There are a few counts of this clonotype. The V gene is TRBV12-3 or TRBV12-4, the J gene TRBJ2-7; 13 positions match TRBD2. The CDR3 has 16 residues. Trimming cost V 6 bases and J 2 bases; bases outside gene matches: 7. CDR3 sequence reads: CASSLRTSGRPYEQYF. CDR3 DNA sequence: TGTGCCAGCAGCCTAAGGACTAGCGGGAGACCCTACGAGCAGTACTTC.

The chain has TRBV11-2 and TRBJ2-3, with D perhaps assigned TRBD1 or TRBD2 (5 bases each). Germline V gene data show CDR1 as SGHAT and CDR2 as FQNNGV. The CDR3 consists of 17 residues. Trimming left V 4 bases short and J 2 bases short, with 19 bases between. CDR3 DNA sequence: TGTGCCAGCAGCTCTCCGGGACCGGGAATTACCACAGATACGCAGTATTTT. Amino acid sequence: CASSSPGPGITTDTQYF.

The gene calls are TRBV9 and TRBJ2-3; 7 nucleotides agree with TRBD2. CDR3 size: 14 residues. V was pared by 3 bases and J by 5 bases, with 6 bases of the junction left unmatched. Per the germline V gene, CDR1 is SGDLS and CDR2 is YYNGEE. The CDR3 DNA sequence: TGTGCCAGCAGCGCCCTAACGGGAGGAGATACGCAGTATTTT. This translates into CASSALTGGDTQYF.

This clonotype was picked up one time. The rearrangement uses TRBV27 and TRBJ1-2, with D possibly matching TRBD1 (5 bases). V lost 4 bases, J lost 8 bases, and 20 bases lay in between. Looked up from germline, CDR1 is MNHEY and CDR2 is SMNVEV (reference sequence). The CDR3 runs 15 residues. The CDR3 is CASSSRTVPWGGYTF. In DNA, the CDR3 is TGTGCCAGCAGTTCCCGGACGGTACCCTGGGGGGGCTACACCTTC.

The J gene is TRBJ2-5, the V gene TRBV11-3; 11 bases align to TRBD2. The J call may be mistaken, given a closer DNA end match to TRBJ2-7. The germline V gene encodes CDR1 SGHNT and CDR2 YENEEA. This CDR3 is 20 amino acids long. DNA of the CDR3: TGTGCCAGCAGCTTATTTGGGGCACTAGCGGGAGCGTGGAAACCGTACGAGCAGTACTTC. Amino acids: CASSLFGALAGAWKPYEQYF.

About this clonotype itself: The junction shows a germline mismatch at one end, possibly a read error. This chain links TRBV4-2 with TRBJ2-7; no clear D gene. Germline V gives CDR1 LGHNA, CDR2 YNFKEQ. CDR3 length: 14 amino acids. In nucleotides, the CDR3 is TGTGCCAGCGGCCAAGAGAGTGGTACCTACGAGCAGTACTTC. This encodes CASGQESGTYEQYF.

The chain employs TRBV7-3 and TRBJ2-5; 8 nucleotides line up with TRBD1. The V gene end was trimmed by 4 bases and the J gene end by 5 bases; junction bases not matched to a gene: 9. The germline V gene has CDR1 SGHTA and CDR2 FQGTGA. The CDR3 extends over 15 amino acids. In nucleotides, the CDR3 is TGTGCCAGCAGCTCTGACAGGGGTTTGGTGGAGACCCAGTACTTC. This translates into CASSSDRGLVETQYF.

This clonotype was detected only a few times. The chain joins TRBV10-2 to TRBJ1-5; possible D gene TRBD1, 6 bases. Germline CDR1 is WSHSY and CDR2 is SAAADI. The V end lost 2 bases, the J end lost 4 bases, and 12 bases lay between the germline ends. This CDR3 comprises 15 residues. The CDR3 nucleotides read TGCGCCAGCAGTGAGGTTGGACAGCTTAATCAGCCCCAGCATTTT. It is translated as CASSEVGQLNQPQHF.

The chain has TRBV6-2 or TRBV6-3 and TRBJ1-2, with TRBD1 as a possible D gene (5 bases). Germline loops: CDR1 MNHEY, CDR2 SVGEGT. The CDR3 contains 14 residues. Trimming cost V 4 bases and J 2 bases, with 11 bases left between them. CDR3 nucleotides: TGTGCCAGCAGTTTCGAAGGGGCAAACTATGGCTACACCTTC. The encoded protein is CASSFEGANYGYTF.

V and J are TRBV14 and TRBJ1-4; maybe TRBD1 (5 bases). Deletions cut 0 bases from V and 8 bases from J, with 13 bases between. The CDR3 totals 15 residues. From germline, CDR1 is SGHDN and CDR2 FVKESK. The CDR3 bases are TGTGCCAGCAGCCAAGACTGGGGGAAAAGCGAAAAACTGTTTTTT. Its translation is CASSQDWGKSEKLFF. Based on the CDR3 plus reference TRBV14 and TRBJ1-4, the full variable domain is EAGVTQFPSHSVIEKGQTVTLRCDPISGHDNLYWYRRVMGKEIKFLLHFVKESKQDESGMPNNRFLAERTGGTYSTLKVQPAELEDSGVYFCASSQDWGKSEKLFFGSGTQLSVL.

The V call is TRBV5-1, the J call TRBJ2-3; 11 bases align to TRBD1. V lost 4 bases to trimming and J lost 6 bases; unmatched junction nucleotides: 7. The CDR3 covers 15 residues. The germline V gene has CDR1 SGHRS and CDR2 YFSETQ. The CDR3 DNA reads TGCGCCAGCAGCCCCCGGGACAGGGGGTCCGATACGCAGTATTTT. It is translated as CASSPRDRGSDTQYF.

The J gene is TRBJ1-2, the V gene TRBV20-1; D ambiguous. The CDR3 has 14 amino acids. Germline V gives CDR1 DFQATT, CDR2 SNEGSKA (reference sequence). The V and J ends lost 5 bases and 6 bases respectively, with 19 bases between them. CDR3 loop: CSAPTGVSIDGYTF. In DNA form, the CDR3 reads TGCAGTGCTCCCACCGGGGTCAGTATCGATGGCTACACCTTC.